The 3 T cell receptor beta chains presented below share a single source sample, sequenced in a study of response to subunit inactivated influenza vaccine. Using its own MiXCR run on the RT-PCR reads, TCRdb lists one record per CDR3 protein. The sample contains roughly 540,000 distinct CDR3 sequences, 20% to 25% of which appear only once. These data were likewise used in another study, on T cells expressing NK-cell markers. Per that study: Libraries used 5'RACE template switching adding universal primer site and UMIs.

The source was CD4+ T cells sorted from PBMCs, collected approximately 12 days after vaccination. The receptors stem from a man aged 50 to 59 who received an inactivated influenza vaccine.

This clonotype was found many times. The chain's CDR3 is CASSLSGRNTGELFF. The CDR3 region has the DNA TGCGCCAGCAGCTTAAGCGGGAGGAACACCGGGGAGCTGTTTTTT. This chain connects TRBV5-1 to TRBJ2-2, with 8 positions matching TRBD2. Germline CDR1 is SGHRS and CDR2 is YFSETQ. Trimming at V came to 2 bases and at J to 1 base, leaving 1 base not matched to a gene. The CDR3 loop spans 15 amino acids.

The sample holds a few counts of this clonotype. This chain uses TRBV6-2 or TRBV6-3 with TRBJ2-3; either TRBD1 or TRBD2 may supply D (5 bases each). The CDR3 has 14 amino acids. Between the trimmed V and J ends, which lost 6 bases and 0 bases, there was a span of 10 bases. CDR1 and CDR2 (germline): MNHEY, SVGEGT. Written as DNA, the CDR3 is TGTGCCAGCAGCTGGGACCTGAGCACAGATACGCAGTATTTT. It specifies CASSWDLSTDTQYF.

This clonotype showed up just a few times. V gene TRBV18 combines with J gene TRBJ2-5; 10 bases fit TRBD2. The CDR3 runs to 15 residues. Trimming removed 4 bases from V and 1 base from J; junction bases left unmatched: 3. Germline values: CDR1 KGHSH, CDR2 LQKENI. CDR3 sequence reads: CASSQRTSGQETQYF. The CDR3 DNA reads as TGTGCCAGCTCACAAAGGACTAGCGGCCAAGAGACCCAGTACTTC.